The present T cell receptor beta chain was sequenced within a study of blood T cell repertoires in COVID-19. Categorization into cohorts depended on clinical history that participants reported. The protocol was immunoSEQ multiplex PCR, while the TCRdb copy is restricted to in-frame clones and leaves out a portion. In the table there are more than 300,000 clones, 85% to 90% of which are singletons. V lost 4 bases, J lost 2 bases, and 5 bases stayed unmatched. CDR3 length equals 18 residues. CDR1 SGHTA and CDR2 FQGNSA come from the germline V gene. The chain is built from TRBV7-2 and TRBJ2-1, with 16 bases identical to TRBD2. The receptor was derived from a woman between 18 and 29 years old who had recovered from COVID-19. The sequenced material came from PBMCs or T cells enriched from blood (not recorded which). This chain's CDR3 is CASSSGTSGGAPYNEQFF. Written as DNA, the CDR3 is TGTGCCAGCAGCTCCGGGACTAGCGGGGGGGCACCCTACAATGAGCAGTTCTTC.